Below are 26 T cell receptor beta chains sequenced from a single sample in a study of T cell responses to AZD1222 COVID-19 vaccine. Libraries were prepared by immunoSEQ multiplex PCR; TCRdb keeps only in-frame clonotypes and omits some of them. Of over 95,000 clones in the sample, approximately 88% were seen once. Sequencing was performed on peripheral blood, taken 28 days after the second AZD1222 dose. All receptors come from an adult who received the AZD1222 COVID-19 vaccine.

The chain is built from TRBV28 and TRBJ1-2; D may be TRBD1 (6 bases). Trimming took off 3 bases at V and 2 bases at J, with 10 bases between the two ends. Germline V gives CDR1 MDHEN, CDR2 SYDVKM. The CDR3 totals 14 residues. CDR3 sequence: CASSFIGQNYGYTF. In nucleotides, the CDR3 is TGTGCCAGCAGTTTTATCGGACAGAACTATGGCTACACCTTC.

The chain uses TRBV5-1 and TRBJ2-2; possible D gene TRBD1, 5 bases. The CDR3 is 15 amino acids. CDR1 SGHRS and CDR2 YFSETQ come from the germline V gene. V lost 4 bases, J lost 0 bases, and 10 bases lay in between. The CDR3 spells CASSLQAANTGELFF. The CDR3 DNA reads TGCGCCAGCAGCCTACAGGCAGCGAACACCGGGGAGCTGTTTTTT.

This chain uses TRBV10-3 with TRBJ2-1; TRBD2 agrees at 9 bases. This CDR3 is 17 amino acids long. The V gene end was trimmed by 0 bases and the J gene end by 5 bases; junction bases not matched to a gene: 8. Germline V CDR1 and CDR2: ENHRY, SYGVKD. The DNA for the CDR3 is TGTGCCATCAGTGAGTCGCTAGCGGGACTAAGAGACAATGAGCAGTTCTTC. Translating gives CAISESLAGLRDNEQFF.

The CDR3 nucleotides are TGTGCCAGCAGCCGCGGGACACAATACAATGAGCAGTTCTTC. Translation: CASSRGTQYNEQFF. The V and J genes are TRBV28 and TRBJ2-1; D assignment may be TRBD1 or TRBD2 (6 bases each). CDR3 length: 14 amino acids. Looked up from germline, CDR1 is MDHEN and CDR2 is SYDVKM. The V end was cut by 6 bases, the J end by 4 bases, with 13 bases between.

This chain joins TRBV7-2 and TRBJ1-1, with TRBD1 identical over 8 bases. V shed 5 bases and J 0 bases; nucleotides not matched to a gene: 5. Germline V gives CDR1 SGHTA, CDR2 FQGNSA. This CDR3 region has 15 residues. CDR3: CASSQGTGLNTEAFF. CDR3 bases: TGTGCCAGCAGCCAAGGGACAGGTTTGAACACTGAAGCTTTCTTT.

V is TRBV5-1 and J is TRBJ1-1; maybe TRBD1 (6 bases). Germline CDR1 and CDR2: SGHRS and YFSETQ. The CDR3 spans 13 residues. Trimming shortened V by 4 bases and J by 11 bases, and 18 bases separated the two germline ends. The DNA of the CDR3 is TGCGCCAGCAGCCCCCGGGAGGGGGGCGAGGCTTTCTTT. Translating it yields CASSPREGGEAFF.

The CDR3 nucleotides are TGCGCCAGCAGCTTGCGGCAGCTCTCTGGAAACACCATATATTTT. Protein: CASSLRQLSGNTIYF. The chain couples TRBV5-1 to TRBJ1-3, with D hard to call. Germline V gene lookup returns CDR1 SGHRS and CDR2 YFSETQ. The CDR3 spans 15 residues. Between the trimmed V and J ends, which lost 1 base and 0 bases, there was a span of 8 bases. Filled out from reference TRBV5-1 and TRBJ1-3, the complete variable domain reads KAGVTQTPRYLIKTRGQQVTLSCSPISGHRSVSWYQQTPGQGLQFLFEYFSETQRNKGNFPGRFSGRQFSNSRSEMNVSTLELGDSALYLCASSLRQLSGNTIYFGEGSWLTVV.

The V and J genes are TRBV24-1 and TRBJ1-2; 9 bases agree with TRBD1. The trim removed 2 bases at V and 4 bases at J, leaving 10 bases unmatched. The CDR3 runs 17 residues. Germline V gene lookup returns CDR1 KGHDR and CDR2 SFDVKD. The CDR3 sequence is CATSDYTPGQGGYGYTF. Here the CDR3 DNA reads TGTGCCACCAGTGATTATACACCGGGACAGGGAGGCTATGGCTACACCTTC.

This sequence joins TRBV6-5 and TRBJ1-2; D call uncertain. The CDR3 length is 13 residues. CDR1 MNHEY and CDR2 SVGAGI come from the germline V gene. V lost 5 bases and J 5 bases, leaving 12 bases between the germline ends. CDR3 in amino acids: CASSSGPIYGYTF. DNA of the CDR3: TGTGCCAGCAGTAGCGGGCCGATATATGGCTACACCTTC.

Only one count was recorded for this clone. This chain connects TRBV3-1 (or the pseudogene TRBV3-2) to TRBJ2-7, with D perhaps matching TRBD1 (6 bases). CDR3 length: 14 residues. The germline gives CDR1 LGHDT, CDR2 YNNKEL (reference sequence). The V end lost 4 bases, the J end lost 4 bases, and 14 bases lay between the germline ends. The CDR3 sequence: CASSRWQGIYEQYF. As DNA, the CDR3 is TGTGCCAGCAGCCGATGGCAGGGGATATACGAGCAGTACTTC.

The chain carries TRBV6-5 and TRBJ2-1; TRBD1 agrees at 10 bases. Losses at the gene ends were 5 bases for V and 5 bases for J; bases not matched to a gene: 6. The CDR3 has 15 amino acids. CDR1 is MNHEY, CDR2 SVGAGI, per germline. This CDR3 reads CASSPGTGVNNEQFF. The DNA for the CDR3 is TGTGCCAGCAGTCCCGGGACAGGGGTAAACAATGAGCAGTTCTTC.

The chain couples TRBV28 to TRBJ1-5; D call uncertain. CDR3 length equals 15 residues. Deletions cut 2 bases from V and 4 bases from J, with 12 bases between. Germline-derived CDR1 and CDR2 are MDHEN and SYDVKM. The DNA of the CDR3 is TGTGCCAGCAGTTTAGTGCAGGTCCTGAATCAGCCCCAGCATTTT. This gives the protein CASSLVQVLNQPQHF. The full variable domain, rest sourced from reference TRBV28 and TRBJ1-5, is DVKVTQSSRYLVKRTGEKVFLECVQDMDHENMFWYRQDPGLGLRLIYFSYDVKMKEKGDIPEGYSVSREKKERFSLILESASTNQTSMYLCASSLVQVLNQPQHFGDGTRLSIL.

The genes are TRBV7-2 and TRBJ1-2; D unclear. The V gene lost 1 base and the J gene lost 4 bases, with 4 bases spanning the gap. This CDR3 contains 12 residues. Germline CDR1 SGHTA, CDR2 FQGNSA. The CDR3 loop is CASSLGSYGYTF. The CDR3 nucleotides are TGTGCCAGCAGCTTAGGTAGCTATGGCTACACCTTC.

The chain carries TRBV9 and TRBJ2-5; TRBD2 aligns across 8 bases. With 4 bases clipped from V and 2 bases from J, the junction kept 10 bases outside the gene matches. The CDR3 is made up of 16 amino acids. CDR1 SGDLS and CDR2 YYNGEE come from the germline V gene. CDR3 region: CASSQGVLAVQETQYF. CDR3 nucleotide sequence: TGTGCCAGCAGCCAAGGGGTACTAGCGGTTCAAGAGACCCAGTACTTC.

The genes are TRBV5-1 and TRBJ1-1; tentative D call: TRBD1 (5 bases). CDR1 is SGHRS and CDR2 is YFSETQ in the germline V gene. There are 14 residues in the CDR3. Between the trimmed V and J ends, which lost 0 bases and 5 bases, there was a span of 11 bases. CDR3 nucleotide sequence: TGCGCCAGCAGCTTGGATGCGGGACGAACTGAAGCTTTCTTT. Translating gives CASSLDAGRTEAFF.

The chain joins TRBV27 to TRBJ2-2; the match to TRBD1 covers 7 bases. J lost 1 base, V lost 6 bases, and 8 bases had no gene match. Germline CDR1 is MNHEY and CDR2 is SMNVEV (reference sequence). The CDR3 totals 16 residues. CDR3 region: CASRISGTVNTGELFF. The CDR3 DNA reads as TGTGCCAGCAGAATCTCCGGGACAGTGAACACCGGGGAGCTGTTTTTT.

The CDR3 spells CASSPRGGLVRNTIYF. The CDR3 region has the DNA TGTGCCAGCAGCCCGCGGGGAGGATTGGTTCGGAACACCATATATTTT. The chain links TRBV28 to TRBJ1-3; the D is unclear. V was cut by 6 bases and J by 7 bases, with 22 bases left in between. CDR1 MDHEN and CDR2 SYDVKM come from the germline V gene. CDR3 length: 16 amino acids.

Concerning this clone: Compared with germline, one end of the junction differs, possibly owing to a read error. The gene calls are TRBV12-5 and TRBJ2-2; D is possibly TRBD2 (5 bases). This CDR3 is built from 14 residues. Per germline, CDR1 LGHNT and CDR2 FRNRAP. The CDR3 region has the DNA TGTGCTAGTGGCTTGGACGGGAACGCCGGGGAGCTGTTTTTT. Translating it yields CASGLDGNAGELFF.

This clone was counted a single time. This chain links TRBV28 with TRBJ1-6, with a weak D call TRBD1 (5 bases). V shed 2 bases and J shed 10 bases, with 15 bases lying between them. Looked up from germline, CDR1 is MDHEN and CDR2 is SYDVKM. This CDR3 is built from 15 residues. Here the CDR3 DNA reads TGTGCCAGCAGTTTACCCACAAGGGGAGGGTCACCCCTCCACTTT. It codes for CASSLPTRGGSPLHF.

This clone was observed a handful of times. V gene TRBV6-5 combines with J gene TRBJ1-2; D is ambiguous. Deletions cut 7 bases from V and 4 bases from J, with 16 bases between. CDR1 is MNHEY, CDR2 SVGAGI, per germline. The CDR3 is 14 amino acids. The CDR3 loop reads CASTPTWIGYGYTF. The DNA for the CDR3 is TGTGCCAGCACTCCTACGTGGATTGGCTATGGCTACACCTTC.

CDR3 sequence (DNA): TGTGCCAGCAGTTTACCACAGAGATACGAGCAGTACTTC. As protein: CASSLPQRYEQYF. The chain is built from TRBV27 and TRBJ2-7; D ambiguous. The CDR3 consists of 13 residues. Looked up from germline, CDR1 is MNHEY and CDR2 is SMNVEV (reference sequence). Trimming stripped 2 bases from V and 4 bases from J, with 9 bases between.

This rearrangement joins TRBV4-3 to TRBJ1-2, with 7 bases aligning to TRBD1. Germline V CDR1 and CDR2: LGHNA, YSLEER. The CDR3 sequence is 19 residues long. V shed 0 bases and J 1 base; nucleotides not matched to a gene: 14. The CDR3 sequence: CASSQELRDSASFNYGYTF. As DNA, the CDR3 is TGCGCCAGCAGCCAAGAGCTACGGGACAGCGCCTCCTTTAACTATGGCTACACCTTC.

CDR3 nucleotide sequence: TGTGCCAGCAGCTTTGGGGGCGGGGAGACCCAGTACTTC. Protein: CASSFGGGETQYF. The chain couples TRBV11-3 to TRBJ2-5; perhaps TRBD1 as D (6 bases). The CDR3 runs 13 residues. Germline values: CDR1 SGHNT, CDR2 YENEEA. V was shortened by 3 bases and J by 5 bases, with 10 bases between the two germline ends.

This clone appeared a few times. This chain uses TRBV7-6 with TRBJ1-2, with no clear D. With 5 bases removed from V and 5 bases from J, the gap between germline ends came to 9 bases. Germline assignment: CDR1 SGHVS and CDR2 FNYEAQ. The CDR3 has 12 amino acids. Here the CDR3 DNA reads TGTGCCAGCAGCGCGGACGGGTATGGCTACACCTTC. Its translation is CASSADGYGYTF.

This clone has just one count. J is TRBJ1-3 and V is TRBV19; 8 nucleotides match TRBD1. The V gene's germline CDR1 is LNHDA and CDR2 SQIVND (reference sequence). The CDR3 sequence is 16 residues long. The V gene end was trimmed by 6 bases and the J gene end by 4 bases; junction bases not matched to a gene: 11. CDR3 bases: TGTGCCAGTAGCCATGACGACAGGGGATCAGGAAACACCATATATTTT. Protein: CASSHDDRGSGNTIYF.

The genes are TRBV6-2 or TRBV6-3 and TRBJ1-5; D is unresolved. V gave up 6 bases and J gave up 4 bases, with 7 bases separating them. This CDR3 comprises 12 residues. Germline CDR1 MNHEY, CDR2 SVGEGT. CDR3 sequence reads: CASSPSNQPQHF. The CDR3 DNA reads TGTGCCAGCAGCCCAAGTAATCAGCCCCAGCATTTT.